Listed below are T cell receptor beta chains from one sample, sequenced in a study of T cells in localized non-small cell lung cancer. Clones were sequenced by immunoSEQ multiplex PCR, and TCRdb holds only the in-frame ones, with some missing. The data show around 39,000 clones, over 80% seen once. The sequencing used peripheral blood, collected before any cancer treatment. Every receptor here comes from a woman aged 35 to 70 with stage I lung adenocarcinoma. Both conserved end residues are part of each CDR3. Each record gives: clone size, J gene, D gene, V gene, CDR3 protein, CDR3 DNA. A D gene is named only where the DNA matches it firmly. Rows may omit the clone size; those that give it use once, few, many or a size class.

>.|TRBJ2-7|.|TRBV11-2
CASSISRTYEQYF
TGTGCCAGCAGCATCAGCAGAACGTACGAGCAGTACTTC
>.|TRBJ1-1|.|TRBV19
CASSIVGGETEAFF
TGTGCCAGTAGTATAGTAGGAGGGGAGACTGAAGCTTTCTTT
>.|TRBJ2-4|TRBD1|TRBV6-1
CASRRDREAKNIQYF
TGTGCCAGCAGGCGGGACAGGGAAGCCAAAAACATTCAGTACTTC
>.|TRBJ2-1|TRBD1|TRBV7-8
CASSLPETGGAYNEQFF
TGTGCCAGCAGCTTACCGGAGACAGGGGGTGCCTACAATGAGCAGTTCTTC
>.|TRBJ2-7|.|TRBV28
CASSDYYEQYF
TGTGCCAGCAGCGACTACTACGAGCAGTACTTC
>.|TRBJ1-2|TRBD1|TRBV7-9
CASSRDSYGYTF
TGTGCCAGCAGCAGGGACAGCTATGGCTACACCTTC
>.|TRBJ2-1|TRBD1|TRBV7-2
CASSRRDRIYNEQFF
TGTGCCAGCAGCCGCCGGGACAGGATATACAATGAGCAGTTCTTC
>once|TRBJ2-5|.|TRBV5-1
CASSFSTRDQETQYF
TGCGCCAGCAGCTTCTCAACTCGGGACCAAGAGACCCAGTACTTC
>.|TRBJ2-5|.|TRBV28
CATKGHRETQYF
TGTGCCACAAAAGGACACAGAGAGACCCAGTACTTC
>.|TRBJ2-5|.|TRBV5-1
CASSLGGTEKTQYF
TGCGCCAGCAGCTTGGGTGGGACCGAAAAGACCCAGTACTTC
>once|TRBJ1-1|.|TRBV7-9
CASSLDVSGWGDTEAFF
TGTGCCAGCAGCTTAGACGTATCGGGGTGGGGCGACACTGAAGCTTTCTTT
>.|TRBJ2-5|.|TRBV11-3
CASSLDASAETQYF
TGTGCCAGCAGCCTCGACGCTAGCGCGGAGACCCAGTACTTC
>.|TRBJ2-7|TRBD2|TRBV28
CASSSPPTSGGTSYEQYF
TGTGCCAGCAGTTCCCCCCCCACGTCGGGAGGGACCTCCTACGAGCAGTACTTC
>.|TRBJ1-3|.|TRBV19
CASSIEGNTIYF
TGTGCCAGTAGTATTGAAGGAAACACCATATATTTT
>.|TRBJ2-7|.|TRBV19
CASRPSERNTYYEQYF
TGTGCCAGTAGGCCCTCGGAGCGGAATACCTACTACGAGCAGTACTTC
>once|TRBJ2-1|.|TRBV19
CASSISSYSAYNEQFF
TGTGCCAGTAGTATCTCTAGCTACTCTGCCTACAATGAGCAGTTCTTC